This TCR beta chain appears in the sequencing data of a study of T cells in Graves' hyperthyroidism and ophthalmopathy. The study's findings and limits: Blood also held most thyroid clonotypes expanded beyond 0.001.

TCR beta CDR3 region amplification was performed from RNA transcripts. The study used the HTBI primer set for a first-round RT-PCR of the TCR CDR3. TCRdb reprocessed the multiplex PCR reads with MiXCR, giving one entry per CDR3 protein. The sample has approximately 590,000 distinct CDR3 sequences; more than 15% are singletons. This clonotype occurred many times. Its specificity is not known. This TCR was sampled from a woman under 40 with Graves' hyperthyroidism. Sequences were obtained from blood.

DNA for the CDR3: TGTGCCAGCAGTCTCACCCCAGGTGATGAGCAGTTCTTC. It codes for CASSLTPGDEQFF. V usage is TRBV27 and J usage is TRBJ2-1, with D uncertain. Trimming removed 5 bases from V and 8 bases from J, with 13 bases in between. This CDR3 has 13 amino acids. The V gene's germline CDR1 is MNHEY and CDR2 SMNVEV (reference sequence).